Following are 25 T cell receptor beta chains from one sample sequenced in a study of blood T cell repertoires in COVID-19. TCRdb's copy holds only in-frame clones and misses some; the assay was immunoSEQ multiplex PCR. Counted here are under 200,000 clones, 80% to 90% occurring once; the ten biggest clones make up 0.65% to 0.95%. Sequenced input: peripheral blood. Receptor source: a woman aged 70 to 79 with acute or convalescent COVID-19.

This clone was found a few times. Additional DNA sequences in this sample encode the identical CDR3. The chain couples TRBV12-3 or TRBV12-4 to TRBJ1-3; D remains unclear. The V and J ends lost 6 bases and 0 bases respectively, with 6 bases between them. The CDR3 totals 13 residues. The CDR3 DNA is TGTGCCAGCAGCCTCAGCTCTGGAAACACCATATATTTT. Encoded protein: CASSLSSGNTIYF.

The chain recombines TRBV15 with TRBJ2-3; tentative D call: TRBD2 (6 bases). The germline V gene encodes CDR1 LNHNV and CDR2 YYDKDF (reference sequence). The CDR3 contains 16 residues. Trimming shortened V by 1 base and J by 3 bases, and 14 bases separated the two germline ends. CDR3 nucleotide sequence: TGTGCCACCAGCAGAGGGGACTTAGCTCGGACAGATACGCAGTATTTT. Translated: CATSRGDLARTDTQYF.

This clone was seen a single time. The gene calls are TRBV5-1 and TRBJ1-1; 7 bases align to TRBD1. The CDR3 is 13 amino acids. V trimming: 5 bases; J trimming: 7 bases; junction bases outside the gene matches: 8. CDR1 SGHRS and CDR2 YFSETQ come from the germline V gene. For the CDR3, the DNA is TGCGCCAGCAGTTTCCGACAGGGCGGTGAAGCTTTCTTT. Its protein is CASSFRQGGEAFF.

The chain combines TRBV7-2 with TRBJ1-1, with TRBD1 matching over 9 bases. This CDR3 is built from 14 residues. Germline assignment: CDR1 SGHTA and CDR2 FQGNSA. The V segment lost 5 bases and the J segment 3 bases; nucleotides outside the gene matches: 4. The CDR3 here is CASSLRTGDTEAFF. In DNA, the CDR3 is TGTGCCAGCAGCCTACGGACAGGGGACACTGAAGCTTTCTTT.

The chain couples TRBV11-3 to TRBJ1-2; D is undetermined. Trimming took 0 bases from V and 13 from J, leaving 15 bases between them. Per the germline V gene, CDR1 is SGHNT and CDR2 is YENEEA. The CDR3 is 13 residues long. CDR3 sequence reads: CASSLDKGTGITF. The CDR3 DNA reads as TGTGCCAGCAGCTTAGATAAAGGCACGGGAATCACCTTC.

The chain is built from TRBV5-1 and TRBJ2-2, with a tentative D call TRBD1 (5 bases). The length of the CDR3 is 15 residues. Trimming took off 4 bases at V and 6 bases at J, with 16 bases between the two ends. The germline gives CDR1 SGHRS, CDR2 YFSETQ. The CDR3 region is CASSPVAGMAGELFF. The CDR3 DNA reads TGCGCCAGCAGCCCGGTGGCAGGGATGGCCGGGGAGCTGTTTTTT. Full variable domain (missing parts from reference TRBV5-1 and TRBJ2-2): KAGVTQTPRYLIKTRGQQVTLSCSPISGHRSVSWYQQTPGQGLQFLFEYFSETQRNKGNFPGRFSGRQFSNSRSEMNVSTLELGDSALYLCASSPVAGMAGELFFGEGSRLTVL.

The chain couples TRBV7-9 to TRBJ1-2; the D is unclear. The CDR3 is made up of 13 amino acids. The germline gives CDR1 SEHNR, CDR2 FQNEAQ (reference sequence). Trimming shortened V by 1 base and J by 4 bases, and 7 bases separated the two germline ends. DNA for the CDR3: TGTGCCAGCAGCTTAGATCCAGTCTATGGCTACACCTTC. The encoded protein is CASSLDPVYGYTF.

This clone was recorded only once. The V gene is TRBV18, the J gene TRBJ2-2; D is perhaps TRBD2 (6 bases). Germline CDR1 and CDR2: KGHSH and LQKENI. V lost 4 bases, J lost 0 bases, and 18 bases lay in between. The length of the CDR3 is 18 residues. CDR3 region: CASSRSSSGPANTGELFF. The CDR3 DNA reads TGTGCCAGCTCACGTTCTTCAAGCGGGCCTGCGAACACCGGGGAGCTGTTTTTT.

The rearrangement links TRBV18 to TRBJ1-1; D not resolved. The V end lost 6 bases, the J end lost 6 bases, and 14 bases lay between the germline ends. Germline V gene lookup returns CDR1 KGHSH and CDR2 LQKENI. CDR3 size: 13 residues. DNA of the CDR3: TGTGCCAGCTCGCGTTCCCGGGAGGCTGAAGCTTTCTTT. Its protein is CASSRSREAEAFF. Drawing the rest from reference TRBV18 and TRBJ1-1, the complete variable domain is NAGVMQNPRHLVRRRGQEARLRCSPMKGHSHVYWYRQLPEEGLKFMVYLQKENIIDESGMPKERFSAEFPKEGPSILRIQQVVRGDSAAYFCASSRSREAEAFFGQGTRLTVV.

This chain connects TRBV29-1 to TRBJ2-7; tentatively, D is TRBD1 (5 bases). Trimming took off 4 bases at V and 1 base at J, with 8 bases between the two ends. CDR1 is SQVTM, CDR2 ANQGSEA, per germline. The CDR3 has 12 amino acids. The chain's CDR3 is CSVVRASYEQYF. The CDR3 coding sequence is TGCAGCGTTGTCAGGGCTTCCTACGAGCAGTACTTC.

The J gene is TRBJ2-2, the V gene TRBV29-1; D possibly corresponds to TRBD1 (6 bases). The CDR3 sequence is 12 residues long. Germline V gives CDR1 SQVTM, CDR2 ANQGSEA. V dropped 7 bases and J dropped 8 bases, with 14 bases sitting between them. The CDR3 DNA is TGCAGCGGTTCCCAGGGGAAGGGGGAGCTGTTTTTT. It specifies CSGSQGKGELFF.

The chain has TRBV29-1 and TRBJ1-1; TRBD1 matches 11 bases. Germline CDR1 and CDR2: SQVTM and ANQGSEA. The CDR3 spans 13 residues. The J segment lost 4 bases and the V segment lost 4 bases, leaving 2 bases of the junction unmatched. CDR3 amino acids: CSVGGQGGTEAFF. The CDR3 DNA sequence: TGCAGCGTTGGGGGACAGGGGGGCACTGAAGCTTTCTTT. Using reference TRBV29-1 and TRBJ1-1 for the parts outside the CDR3, the full variable domain is SAVISQKPSRDICQRGTSLTIQCQVDSQVTMMFWYRQQPGQSLTLIATANQGSEATYESGFVIDKFPISRPNLTFSTLTVSNMSPEDSSIYLCSVGGQGGTEAFFGQGTRLTVV.

The chain employs TRBV10-1 and TRBJ1-1; D might be TRBD1 (5 bases). Germline V gives CDR1 WNHNN, CDR2 SYGVQD (reference sequence). Trimming removed 4 bases at V and 0 bases at J, with 6 bases between. This CDR3 is built from 13 residues. Here the CDR3 DNA reads TGCGCCAGCAGTGGACAGATGAACACTGAAGCTTTCTTT. Translation gives CASSGQMNTEAFF.

This chain links TRBV4-3 with TRBJ2-1; D ambiguous. Germline CDR1 LGHNA, CDR2 YSLEER. This CDR3 is built from 14 residues. Trimming took 1 base from V and 10 from J, leaving 14 bases between them. The CDR3 sequence is CASSQGAGRVEQFF. In DNA, the CDR3 is TGCGCCAGCAGCCAAGGTGCCGGTAGAGTCGAGCAGTTCTTC.

This chain connects TRBV5-6 to TRBJ2-2; 9 bases are shared with TRBD2. The CDR3 is 16 amino acids. CDR1 is SGHDT, CDR2 YYEEEE, per germline. V lost 0 bases to trimming and J lost 9 bases; unmatched junction nucleotides: 9. CDR3: CASSLELAREGRELFF. CDR3 coding DNA: TGTGCCAGCAGCTTGGAGCTAGCGCGGGAGGGTCGGGAGCTGTTTTTT.

This chain joins TRBV27 and TRBJ2-7, with TRBD1 matching over 8 bases. Losses at the gene ends were 0 bases for V and 12 bases for J; bases not matched to a gene: 4. This CDR3 spans 12 amino acids. Germline values: CDR1 MNHEY, CDR2 SMNVEV (reference sequence). DNA of the CDR3: TGTGCCAGCAGTTTATCCCGACAGGGGTTGTACTTC. It encodes CASSLSRQGLYF.

This clone was observed once. CDR3 amino acids: CATSREQGRTEAFF. CDR3 bases: TGTGCCACCAGCAGAGAACAGGGTCGCACTGAAGCTTTCTTT. V gene TRBV15 combines with J gene TRBJ1-1; D may be TRBD1 (6 bases). V was pared by 0 bases and J by 4 bases, with 9 bases between. CDR3 length: 14 amino acids. Germline V gives CDR1 LNHNV, CDR2 YYDKDF (reference sequence). Based on the CDR3 plus reference TRBV15 and TRBJ1-1, the full variable domain is DAMVIQNPRYQVTQFGKPVTLSCSQTLNHNVMYWYQQKSSQAPKLLFHYYDKDFNNEADTPDNFQSRRPNTSFCFLDIRSPGLGDTAMYLCATSREQGRTEAFFGQGTRLTVV.

The chain recombines TRBV5-1 with TRBJ2-1; D is uncertain. CDR1 and CDR2 from the germline V gene are SGHRS and YFSETQ. The germline V and J ends were trimmed by 0 bases and 4 bases, with 11 bases remaining between them. The CDR3 spans 15 residues. CDR3 bases: TGCGCCAGCAGCTTGGACACGGAGAATTACAATGAGCAGTTCTTC. Protein sequence: CASSLDTENYNEQFF.

This clone was observed a single time. This rearrangement joins TRBV3-1 (or the pseudogene TRBV3-2) to TRBJ2-2, with D perhaps matching TRBD1 (5 bases). CDR1 is LGHDT and CDR2 is YNNKEL in the germline V gene (reference sequence). This CDR3 region has 16 residues. Trimming removed 0 bases from V and 4 bases from J, with 12 bases in between. CDR3 region: CASSQEVHQGTGELFF. CDR3 bases: TGTGCCAGCAGCCAAGAGGTACACCAGGGCACCGGGGAGCTGTTTTTT.

J is TRBJ2-2 and V is TRBV7-9, with 9 bases that match TRBD1. Germline CDR1 reads SEHNR; CDR2 reads FQNEAQ (reference sequence). Trimming at V came to 7 bases and at J to 5 bases, leaving 8 bases not matched to a gene. This CDR3 is 15 amino acids long. Written as DNA, the CDR3 is TGTGCCAGCACCGGGGGACAGGGAGTAACCGGGGAGCTGTTTTTT. Protein product: CASTGGQGVTGELFF.

CDR3 region: CASSLAYNEQFF. Here the CDR3 DNA reads TGTGCCAGCAGTTTGGCTTACAATGAGCAGTTCTTC. The chain employs TRBV28 and TRBJ2-1; D is ambiguous. Trimming cost V 3 bases and J 4 bases, with 4 bases left between them. In germline, CDR1 is MDHEN, CDR2 SYDVKM. The CDR3 loop spans 12 amino acids.

This chain connects TRBV7-2 to TRBJ2-2, with 11 positions matching TRBD2. With V trimmed by 5 bases and J by 0 bases, 2 bases remained unmatched. Germline CDR1 and CDR2: SGHTA and FQGNSA. The CDR3 extends over 16 amino acids. The CDR3 coding sequence is TGTGCCAGCAGCACGACTAGCGGGGCGAACACCGGGGAGCTGTTTTTT. It codes for CASSTTSGANTGELFF.

This clone was observed a few times. The CDR3 loop reads CASSLVGGNTEAFF. CDR3 DNA sequence: TGTGCCAGCAGCTTGGTAGGGGGGAACACTGAAGCTTTCTTT. The rearrangement uses TRBV5-4 and TRBJ1-1; tentatively, D is TRBD1 (6 bases). The germline gives CDR1 SGHNT, CDR2 YYREEE (reference sequence). The CDR3 sequence is 14 residues long. Trimming removed 0 bases at V and 1 base at J, with 7 bases between.

The CDR3 sequence is CASSLLASGPSTDTQYF. CDR3 DNA sequence: TGCGCCAGCAGCTTACTTGCTAGCGGCCCGAGCACAGATACGCAGTATTTT. The rearrangement uses TRBV5-1 and TRBJ2-3; 7 positions match TRBD2. Germline CDR1 reads SGHRS; CDR2 reads YFSETQ. This CDR3 region has 17 residues. Unmatched junction bases numbered 9, after V lost 2 bases and J lost 0 bases. Using reference TRBV5-1 and TRBJ2-3 for the parts outside the CDR3, the full variable domain is KAGVTQTPRYLIKTRGQQVTLSCSPISGHRSVSWYQQTPGQGLQFLFEYFSETQRNKGNFPGRFSGRQFSNSRSEMNVSTLELGDSALYLCASSLLASGPSTDTQYFGPGTRLTVL.

This rearrangement joins TRBV18 to TRBJ1-1; D not resolved. V was pared by 0 bases and J by 1 base, with 12 bases between. CDR3 length: 16 residues. Germline-derived CDR1 and CDR2 are KGHSH and LQKENI. The CDR3 coding sequence is TGTGCCAGCTCACCACCGACACGGTCAAGGAACACTGAAGCTTTCTTT. Its protein product is CASSPPTRSRNTEAFF.